This is a list of T cell receptor beta chains from one sample in a study of PD-1 blockade in classical Hodgkin lymphoma. Profiling relied on immunoSEQ multiplex PCR, and the TCRdb table lists in-frame clones only, not all of them. The sample contains 70,000 or so clones, over 90% of which appear only once. Source material: peripheral blood mononuclear cells (PBMCs). The receptors stem from a human donor with classical Hodgkin lymphoma. The CDR3 runs from the conserved cysteine through the conserved F or W. A D gene is named only where the DNA matches it firmly. Size is omitted from some rows. Given values are once, few, many or a class for expanded clones.

size: NA; V: TRBV6-1; D: NA; J: TRBJ1-2; CDR3: CASSIDRNYGYTF; DNA: TGTGCCAGCAGTATCGACAGAAACTATGGCTACACCTTC
size: once; V: TRBV10-3; D: NA; J: TRBJ1-2; CDR3: CAISESTDRGLHYGYTF; DNA: TGTGCCATCAGTGAGTCGACCGACCGCGGTCTCCACTATGGCTACACCTTC
size: once; V: TRBV6-1; D: NA; J: TRBJ2-3; CDR3: CASSEYGSNTQYF; DNA: TGTGCCAGCAGTGAATACGGCAGTAATACGCAGTATTTT
size: NA; V: TRBV18; D: NA; J: TRBJ1-4; CDR3: CASSPVGLANEKLFF; DNA: TGTGCCAGCTCACCTGTGGGTCTGGCTAATGAAAAACTGTTTTTT
size: once; V: TRBV18; D: NA; J: TRBJ1-4; CDR3: CASSARGIRNEKLFF; DNA: TGTGCCAGCTCAGCCCGGGGGATCCGAAATGAAAAACTGTTTTTT
size: NA; V: TRBV19; D: TRBD1; J: TRBJ1-4; CDR3: CASSIERPGQARNEKLFF; DNA: TGTGCCAGTAGTATAGAAAGACCCGGACAGGCTCGGAATGAAAAACTGTTTTTT
size: NA; V: TRBV4-1; D: TRBD1; J: TRBJ2-7; CDR3: CASSQEWGTENYEQYF; DNA: TGCGCCAGCAGCCAAGAGTGGGGGACAGAGAACTACGAGCAGTACTTC
size: NA; V: TRBV5-6; D: TRBD2; J: TRBJ2-3; CDR3: CASSFPRGGTDTQYF; DNA: TGTGCCAGCAGCTTCCCCCGGGGGGGCACAGATACGCAGTATTTT
size: NA; V: TRBV6-1; D: NA; J: TRBJ2-7; CDR3: CASSETGTYEQYF; DNA: TGTGCCAGCAGTGAAACAGGGACATACGAGCAGTACTTC
size: once; V: TRBV11-2; D: NA; J: TRBJ2-1; CDR3: CASSAAGSHNEQFF; DNA: TGTGCCAGCAGCGCAGCCGGGTCCCACAATGAGCAGTTCTTC
size: NA; V: TRBV27; D: TRBD2; J: TRBJ2-7; CDR3: CASSLLAGRGEQYF; DNA: TGTGCCAGCAGTTTACTAGCGGGAAGGGGCGAGCAGTACTTC
size: NA; V: TRBV19; D: NA; J: TRBJ2-2; CDR3: CASSIRATGGELFF; DNA: TGTGCCAGTAGTATAAGGGCGACTGGCGGGGAGCTGTTTTTT
size: NA; V: TRBV19; D: TRBD1; J: TRBJ1-2; CDR3: CANQGAQDYGYTF; DNA: TGTGCCAACCAGGGGGCGCAGGACTATGGCTACACCTTC
size: NA; V: TRBV27; D: TRBD1; J: TRBJ2-7; CDR3: CASSLQGARGEQYF; DNA: TGTGCCAGCAGTTTACAGGGGGCTCGGGGCGAGCAGTACTTC
size: NA; V: TRBV5-1; D: TRBD2; J: TRBJ2-1; CDR3: CASSRSGMTDEQFF; DNA: TGCGCCAGCAGCCGGAGCGGGATGACGGATGAGCAGTTCTTC
size: NA; V: TRBV4-1; D: NA; J: TRBJ1-1; CDR3: CASSQSPNTEAFF; DNA: TGCGCCAGCAGCCAATCCCCGAACACTGAAGCTTTCTTT
size: NA; V: TRBV7-7; D: TRBD2; J: TRBJ2-5; CDR3: CASSGGLRETQYF; DNA: TGTGCCAGCAGCGGGGGACTAAGAGAGACCCAGTACTTC
size: NA; V: TRBV6-6; D: TRBD1; J: TRBJ1-2; CDR3: CASSSTGSTTNYGYTF; DNA: TGTGCCAGCAGTTCGACAGGGTCTACCACTAACTATGGCTACACCTTC
size: NA; V: TRBV5-1; D: NA; J: TRBJ1-2; CDR3: CASSSQGDGYTF; DNA: TGCGCCAGCAGCTCGCAGGGAGATGGCTACACCTTC
size: NA; V: TRBV5-1; D: NA; J: TRBJ1-1; CDR3: CASSFLTTGSNTEAFF; DNA: TGCGCCAGCAGCTTTCTCACGACAGGCTCGAACACTGAAGCTTTCTTT
size: few; V: TRBV5-1; D: NA; J: TRBJ2-7; CDR3: CASRQSDGAYEQYF; DNA: TGCGCCAGCAGGCAGTCGGACGGAGCCTACGAGCAGTACTTC
size: NA; V: TRBV6-5; D: NA; J: TRBJ2-4; CDR3: CASSSIIRDIQYF; DNA: TGTGCCAGCAGTTCGATAATCAGGGACATTCAGTACTTC
size: once; V: TRBV11-2; D: NA; J: TRBJ2-4; CDR3: CASSVDPQGAKNIQYF; DNA: TGTGCCAGCAGCGTAGATCCCCAAGGGGCCAAAAACATTCAGTACTTC
size: NA; V: TRBV7-9; D: NA; J: TRBJ2-1; CDR3: CASSSRAENYNEQFF; DNA: TGTGCCAGCAGCTCAAGAGCGGAAAATTACAATGAGCAGTTCTTC
size: once; V: TRBV5-1; D: TRBD1; J: TRBJ1-6; CDR3: CASSWTGDNSPLHF; DNA: TGCGCCAGCAGCTGGACAGGGGATAATTCACCCCTCCACTTT
size: NA; V: TRBV21-1; D: NA; J: TRBJ1-4; CDR3: CASSKGRRNEKLFF; DNA: TGTGCCAGCAGCAAAGGACGGAGGAATGAAAAACTGTTTTTT
size: NA; V: TRBV5-6; D: TRBD1; J: TRBJ2-5; CDR3: CASSLTGGEETQYF; DNA: TGTGCCAGCAGCTTGACAGGGGGAGAAGAGACCCAGTACTTC
size: once; V: TRBV5-5; D: NA; J: TRBJ2-3; CDR3: CASSLGSRTDTQYF; DNA: TGTGCCAGCAGCTTGGGGTCCCGCACAGATACGCAGTATTTT
size: NA; V: TRBV7-9; D: TRBD2; J: TRBJ2-7; CDR3: CASSSTSLNYEQYF; DNA: TGTGCCAGCAGCTCGACTAGCCTCAACTACGAGCAGTACTTC
size: NA; V: TRBV7-2; D: TRBD1; J: TRBJ1-1; CDR3: CASSFSQGYTEAFF; DNA: TGTGCCAGCAGCTTCTCACAGGGGTATACTGAAGCTTTCTTT
size: NA; V: TRBV11-2; D: TRBD1; J: TRBJ2-5; CDR3: CASSLRDRGPETQYF; DNA: TGTGCCAGCAGCTTAAGGGACAGGGGGCCAGAGACCCAGTACTTC
size: NA; V: TRBV5-1; D: TRBD1; J: TRBJ2-5; CDR3: CASSLQGLEETQYF; DNA: TGCGCCAGCAGCTTACAGGGGCTTGAAGAGACCCAGTACTTC
size: NA; V: TRBV19; D: TRBD1; J: TRBJ2-3; CDR3: CASSGQSTDTQYF; DNA: TGTGCCAGCTCGGGACAGAGCACAGATACGCAGTATTTT
size: NA; V: TRBV28; D: NA; J: TRBJ2-1; CDR3: CASNDMGGSGVF; DNA: TGTGCCAGCAACGACATGGGGGGCTCAGGGGTCTTC
size: NA; V: TRBV4-1; D: TRBD2; J: TRBJ2-7; CDR3: CASSLRTSGTSYEQYF; DNA: TGCGCCAGCAGCCTTCGGACTAGCGGGACCTCCTACGAGCAGTACTTC
size: NA; V: TRBV5-1; D: NA; J: TRBJ2-3; CDR3: CASSLAGQGDTQYF; DNA: TGCGCCAGCAGCTTGGCCGGTCAGGGGGATACGCAGTATTTT
size: NA; V: TRBV27; D: TRBD2; J: TRBJ2-7; CDR3: CASSRTSGGAYEQYF; DNA: TGTGCCAGCAGTCGTACTAGCGGGGGCGCCTACGAGCAGTACTTC
size: NA; V: TRBV5-1; D: TRBD1; J: TRBJ1-1; CDR3: CASSLSGGQNTEAFF; DNA: TGCGCCAGCAGCTTGTCAGGGGGCCAGAACACTGAAGCTTTCTTT
size: NA; V: TRBV6-5; D: TRBD1; J: TRBJ2-7; CDR3: CASSWDRVVDEQYF; DNA: TGTGCCAGCAGTTGGGACAGGGTTGTGGACGAGCAGTACTTC
size: NA; V: TRBV6-5; D: NA; J: TRBJ2-1; CDR3: CASSYGGGGNEQFF; DNA: TGTGCCAGCAGTTACGGAGGGGGCGGAAATGAGCAGTTCTTC
size: NA; V: TRBV10-3; D: NA; J: TRBJ2-3; CDR3: CAISERPSTDTQYF; DNA: TGTGCCATCAGTGAGAGACCTAGCACAGATACGCAGTATTTT
size: NA; V: TRBV6-6; D: NA; J: TRBJ1-1; CDR3: CASSYDGGNTEAFF; DNA: TGTGCCAGCAGTTACGACGGGGGGAACACTGAAGCTTTCTTT
size: NA; V: TRBV6-6; D: NA; J: TRBJ2-1; CDR3: CASSDGGSKQFF; DNA: TGTGCCAGCAGTGACGGGGGTTCTAAGCAGTTCTTC
size: once; V: TRBV20-1; D: NA; J: TRBJ1-4; CDR3: CAGISNEKLFF; DNA: TGTGCAGGGATATCTAATGAAAAACTGTTTTTT
size: NA; V: TRBV4-1; D: TRBD2; J: TRBJ2-7; CDR3: CASSSRGGVSEQYF; DNA: TGCGCCAGCAGCTCTCGCGGGGGGGTTAGTGAGCAGTACTTC
size: NA; V: TRBV5-6; D: NA; J: TRBJ2-1; CDR3: CASSSSYEQFF; DNA: TGTGCCAGCAGCTCTAGCTATGAGCAGTTCTTC
size: NA; V: TRBV10-3; D: TRBD1; J: TRBJ1-2; CDR3: CAIRDRGPITYGYTF; DNA: TGTGCCATCAGGGACAGGGGGCCCATCACCTATGGCTACACCTTC